The T cell receptor beta chain described here comes from a study of blood T cell repertoires in COVID-19. The assay was immunoSEQ multiplex PCR, and TCRdb's table has in-frame clones only and misses some. The sample lists some 130,000 clones; about 86% were seen once. This CDR3 contains 16 residues. Per the germline V gene, CDR1 is MDHEN and CDR2 is SYDVKM. Deletions cut 7 bases from V and 6 bases from J, with 24 bases between. The clonotype originates from an older woman with active or convalescent COVID-19. This chain connects TRBV28 to TRBJ1-2; D is unresolved. The sequenced sample was peripheral blood. This CDR3 is CASTLPGIGTGDGYTF. In DNA form, the CDR3 reads TGTGCCAGCACCTTACCCGGGATAGGCACCGGGGATGGCTACACCTTC.